One and the same sample provided the 23 T cell receptor beta chains below, sequenced in a study of breast tumors, draining lymph nodes, adjacent tissues. The lymph nodes were axillary draining lymph nodes from breast cancer patients. MiXCR was run by TCRdb on the multiplex PCR reads, yielding one entry per CDR3 protein. The data hold about 200,000 distinct CDR3 sequences, with roughly 31% observed a single time. Sequenced material: axillary lymph node tissue. These receptors were taken from a female donor with breast cancer. Some clones in this sample may be carry-over from other donors' samples.

This clonotype was counted ten times or more. The gene calls are TRBV13 and TRBJ2-5; D remains unclear. The CDR3 is 15 residues long. V lost 5 bases and J lost 2, with 15 bases in between. Germline V gives CDR1 PRHDT, CDR2 FYEKMQ (reference sequence). CDR3 DNA sequence: TGTGCCAGCAGCCCCTACGGTGGTCTTCAAGAGACCCAGTACTTC. This gives the protein CASSPYGGLQETQYF.

This clonotype was seen ten or more times. V usage is TRBV20-1 and J usage is TRBJ2-7; unclear D gene. Trimming took 6 bases from V and 3 from J, leaving 9 bases between them. The CDR3 loop spans 11 amino acids. Germline CDR1 DFQATT, CDR2 SNEGSKA (reference sequence). The CDR3 coding sequence is TGCAGTGCGAGGTCAAACTACGAGCAGTACTTC. Translating gives CSARSNYEQYF.

This clonotype has a count of ten or more. The CDR3 DNA reads as TGCAGCGTTCAGGGGCCAGATACGCAGTATTTT. This codes for CSVQGPDTQYF. The rearrangement joins TRBV29-1 to TRBJ2-3, with D perhaps matching TRBD1 (6 bases). V was shortened by 5 bases and J by 4 bases, with 7 bases between the two germline ends. Germline V gene data show CDR1 as SQVTM and CDR2 as ANQGSEA. There are 11 residues in the CDR3.

This clonotype was seen ten or more times. This chain links TRBV19 with TRBJ2-7; 11 nucleotides match TRBD1. Germline V gene data show CDR1 as LNHDA and CDR2 as SQIVND (reference sequence). This CDR3 has 15 amino acids. The J segment lost 4 bases and the V segment lost 5 bases, leaving 7 bases of the junction unmatched. CDR3 sequence reads: CASSSGGTGGYEQYF. Written as DNA, the CDR3 is TGTGCCAGTAGTTCAGGTGGGACAGGGGGATACGAGCAGTACTTC.

The CDR3 region is CASNPGLAETQYF. DNA for the CDR3: TGCGCCAGCAACCCGGGGCTAGCGGAGACCCAGTACTTC. The rearrangement joins TRBV5-1 to TRBJ2-5; a weak D match, TRBD2 (6 bases). Trimming stripped 6 bases from V and 5 bases from J, with 14 bases between. CDR1 and CDR2 (germline): SGHRS, YFSETQ. This CDR3 is built from 13 residues.

This clonotype was seen at least ten times. The chain has TRBV20-1 and TRBJ2-7; a possible D gene is TRBD1 (5 bases). The CDR3 consists of 15 residues. The germline V gene encodes CDR1 DFQATT and CDR2 SNEGSKA (reference sequence). V lost 5 bases and J 0 bases, leaving 17 bases between the germline ends. The CDR3 loop reads CSAGPGQAFSYEQYF. CDR3 DNA sequence: TGCAGTGCTGGACCAGGGCAGGCCTTCTCCTACGAGCAGTACTTC.

This clonotype was recorded many times. The rearrangement links TRBV6-5 to TRBJ2-7, with D unresolved. CDR1 and CDR2 from the germline V gene are MNHEY and SVGAGI. Deletions cut 8 bases from V and 1 base from J, with 9 bases between. The CDR3 length is 12 residues. CDR3 residues: CASVPRSYEQYF. The CDR3 DNA reads TGTGCCAGCGTCCCGCGATCCTACGAGCAGTACTTC.

As concerns this clonotype: At one boundary the junction diverges from the germline segment, which might be a read error. The rearrangement uses TRBV6-6 and TRBJ1-2, with 12 bases that match TRBD1. CDR1 MNHNY and CDR2 SVGAGI come from the germline V gene (reference sequence). CDR3 length: 15 amino acids. CDR3: CASSQRGDRGRGYTF. In DNA form, the CDR3 reads TGTGCCAGCAGTCAACGCGGGGACAGGGGGCGAGGCTATACCTTC.

In its sample, this clonotype was seen many times. The chain employs TRBV7-9 and TRBJ1-5; D is unresolved. This CDR3 is 18 amino acids long. Germline V lookup: CDR1 SEHNR, CDR2 FQNEAQ (reference sequence). Trimming cost V 1 base and J 1 base, with 17 bases left between them. The CDR3 nucleotides read TGTGCCAGCAGCTTAGAAGCGTTTGGAGAAGGGAGCAATCAGCCCCAGCATTTT. Its translation is CASSLEAFGEGSNQPQHF. Complete variable domain (other parts from reference TRBV7-9 and TRBJ1-5): DTGVSQNPRHKITKRGQNVTFRCDPISEHNRLYWYRQTLGQGPEFLTYFQNEAQLEKSRLLSDRFSAERPKGSFSTLEIQRTEQGDSAMYLCASSLEAFGEGSNQPQHFGDGTRLSIL.

In this sample, this clonotype turned up many times. The chain employs TRBV4-2 and TRBJ2-1, with 9 nucleotides matching TRBD2. Germline loops: CDR1 LGHNA, CDR2 YNFKEQ. The CDR3 has 15 residues. Trimming cost V 0 bases and J 10 bases; bases outside gene matches: 7. CDR3 DNA sequence: TGTGCCAGCAGCCAAGATTGGGCGGGGGGGAGCGAGCAGTTCTTC. Its translation: CASSQDWAGGSEQFF.

This clonotype has more than one count but fewer than ten. The chain couples TRBV27 to TRBJ2-7; 12 bases are shared with TRBD1. The V and J ends lost 3 bases and 5 bases, in that order; junction bases with no gene match: 11. CDR3 length: 17 amino acids. CDR1 MNHEY and CDR2 SMNVEV come from the germline V gene (reference sequence). This chain's CDR3 is CASSFRATGQGANEQYF. CDR3 sequence (DNA): TGTGCCAGCAGTTTCCGCGCGACGGGACAGGGGGCGAACGAGCAGTACTTC.

This clonotype was recorded at least ten times. The chain has TRBV27 and TRBJ2-7; perhaps D is TRBD1 or TRBD2 (5 bases each). This CDR3 contains 14 residues. CDR1 is MNHEY and CDR2 is SMNVEV in the germline V gene (reference sequence). The ends were cut back, 3 bases at V and 3 bases at J, with 12 bases in the middle. In DNA, the CDR3 is TGTGCCAGCAGTTTGCCGGGACGGAACTACGAGCAGTACTTC. Protein sequence: CASSLPGRNYEQYF.

The chain is built from TRBV20-1 and TRBJ2-5; the D gene is possibly TRBD2 (5 bases). The CDR3 is 14 residues long. Trimming took 0 bases from V and 3 from J, leaving 11 bases between them. Germline V CDR1 and CDR2: DFQATT, SNEGSKA (reference sequence). The CDR3 region has the DNA TGCAGTGCTAGAGATAGCGCTGATAAAGAGACCCAGTACTTC. It is translated as CSARDSADKETQYF.

The rearrangement joins TRBV20-1 to TRBJ2-5; no firm D call. This CDR3 contains 11 residues. Trimming cost V 1 base and J 4 bases, with 4 bases left between them. Germline values: CDR1 DFQATT, CDR2 SNEGSKA (reference sequence). The CDR3 bases are TGCAGTGCTAGAGGTAGAGAGACCCAGTACTTC. Translation gives CSARGRETQYF.

In its sample, this clonotype was seen many times. The chain has TRBV9 and TRBJ2-3; 11 bases line up with TRBD1. This CDR3 contains 18 residues. Germline V lookup: CDR1 SGDLS, CDR2 YYNGEE. The trim removed 3 bases at V and 3 bases at J, leaving 12 bases unmatched. The chain's CDR3 is CASSADLGQGVFTDTQYF. The CDR3 region has the DNA TGTGCCAGCAGCGCCGATCTGGGACAGGGGGTTTTTACAGATACGCAGTATTTT.

The CDR3 region has the DNA TGTGCCACCAGCAGAGATAGGGGGACAGGGGGCTACGAGCAGTACTTC. Translating gives CATSRDRGTGGYEQYF. The chain recombines TRBV15 with TRBJ2-7; the match to TRBD1 covers 11 bases. The V and J ends lost 0 bases and 3 bases, in that order; junction bases with no gene match: 4. In germline, CDR1 is LNHNV, CDR2 YYDKDF (reference sequence). CDR3 size: 16 residues.

Ten or more counts support this clonotype. This chain joins TRBV2 and TRBJ2-7; 10 nucleotides align to TRBD2. Unmatched junction bases numbered 5, after V lost 3 bases and J lost 6 bases. CDR1 is SNHLY, CDR2 FYNNEI, per germline. CDR3 length: 14 amino acids. In DNA form, the CDR3 reads TGTGCCAGCAGTGAGGGACTAGCGAGACCCGAGCAGTACTTC. It codes for CASSEGLARPEQYF. Full variable domain (remainder filled in from reference TRBV2 and TRBJ2-7): EPEVTQTPSHQVTQMGQEVILRCVPISNHLYFYWYRQILGQKVEFLVSFYNNEISEKSEIFDDQFSVERPDGSNFTLKIRSTKLEDSAMYFCASSEGLARPEQYFGPGTRLTVT.

This clonotype was seen at least ten times. The chain has TRBV6-6 and TRBJ2-7; TRBD2 aligns across 8 bases. Germline trimming cut 0 bases from V and 4 bases from J; bases unmatched to any gene: 11. This CDR3 is 17 amino acids long. The germline V gene has CDR1 MNHNY and CDR2 SVGAGI (reference sequence). CDR3 in DNA: TGTGCCAGCAGTTACTCGAACGCCGGGAGGGCCGGGTACGAGCAGTACTTC. It codes for CASSYSNAGRAGYEQYF.

A word on this clonotype: Without the conserved terminal phenylalanine or tryptophan, this CDR3 likely stems from a read error. The rearrangement links TRBV7-2 to TRBJ2-7; possible D gene TRBD2, 6 bases. This CDR3 comprises 14 residues. Trimming took 4 bases from V and 3 from J, leaving 13 bases between them. CDR1 is SGHTA, CDR2 FQGNSA, per germline. The CDR3 reads CASSSTGGSYEQYS. CDR3 bases: TGTGCCAGCAGCTCCACCGGAGGGAGCTACGAGCAGTACTCC.

The chain employs TRBV12-3 or TRBV12-4 and TRBJ2-5, with D perhaps TRBD1 (6 bases). Deletions cut 5 bases from V and 5 bases from J, with 18 bases between. This CDR3 region has 15 residues. The CDR3 reads CASSRTDRKWETQYF. CDR3 sequence (DNA): TGTGCCAGCAGTCGAACAGACAGGAAGTGGGAGACCCAGTACTTC.

The J gene is TRBJ1-2, the V gene TRBV10-3; D may be TRBD1 (6 bases). The CDR3 totals 13 residues. Germline CDR1 is ENHRY and CDR2 is SYGVKD. V dropped 0 bases and J dropped 7 bases, with 9 bases sitting between them. This chain's CDR3 is CAISESTGLGYTF. The CDR3 nucleotides read TGTGCCATCAGTGAGTCCACAGGGCTTGGCTACACCTTC.

This clonotype was detected many times. J is TRBJ1-5 and V is TRBV6-1; 7 bases agree with TRBD1. Germline V lookup: CDR1 MNHNS, CDR2 SASEGT. V was clipped by 10 bases and J by 4 bases; unmatched bases: 13. This CDR3 is built from 15 residues. As DNA, the CDR3 is TGTGCCACCCAGGGGGGTGCGGGTAGGAATCAGCCCCAGCATTTT. Translated: CATQGGAGRNQPQHF.

This clonotype came up many times. The chain employs TRBV4-2 and TRBJ2-1, with 15 bases aligning to TRBD2. The germline V gene has CDR1 LGHNA and CDR2 YNFKEQ. The CDR3 contains 17 residues. The V and J ends lost 0 bases and 8 bases, in that order; junction bases with no gene match: 5. The CDR3 DNA reads TGTGCCAGCAGCCAAGAAAGGGGACTAGCGGGAGGCTATGAGCAGTTCTTC. Protein: CASSQERGLAGGYEQFF.